A selection of T cell receptor beta chains follows, all from one sample in a study of cytotoxic CD8 clonotypes in ibrutinib-treated CLL. The protocol was immunoSEQ multiplex PCR, while the TCRdb copy is restricted to in-frame clones and leaves out a portion. The data contain about 140,000 clones, more than 75% of them singletons. The sequencing used PBMCs, collected after 36 months of ibrutinib treatment. The origin of the receptors is a human donor with chronic lymphocytic leukemia. The CDR3 runs from the conserved cysteine through the conserved F or W. The D gene is left open where the match is weak. Size tells how often a clone was seen (once, few, many) or the class of an expanded clone, and some rows leave it out.

clone_size: NA; cdr3_length: 15; j_call: TRBJ2-7; d_call: TRBD1; v_call: TRBV11-3; cdr3_nt: TGTGCCAGCTCCGGCGGGACAGGGTTTTTGTACGAGCAGTACTTC; cdr3_aa: CASSGGTGFLYEQYF
clone_size: NA; cdr3_length: 14; j_call: TRBJ2-7; d_call: TRBD1; v_call: TRBV28; cdr3_nt: TGTGCCAGCATCCGACAGGGGCGCTCCTACGAGCAGTACTTC; cdr3_aa: CASIRQGRSYEQYF
clone_size: NA; cdr3_length: 17; j_call: TRBJ1-5; d_call: NA; v_call: TRBV12-1; cdr3_nt: TGTGCCAGCAGCGTAACGTCCGGGACAGGTGGAGATCAGCCCCAGCATTTT; cdr3_aa: CASSVTSGTGGDQPQHF
clone_size: NA; cdr3_length: 15; j_call: TRBJ1-1; d_call: NA; v_call: TRBV5-4; cdr3_nt: TGTGCCAGCGCGATGTGGGGTGGGGGCGGCACTGAAGCTTTCTTT; cdr3_aa: CASAMWGGGGTEAFF
clone_size: many; cdr3_length: 16; j_call: TRBJ1-6; d_call: NA; v_call: TRBV15; cdr3_nt: TGTGCCACCAGCAGAGGGACAGACTCCTATAATTCACCCCTCCACTTT; cdr3_aa: CATSRGTDSYNSPLHF
clone_size: NA; cdr3_length: 15; j_call: TRBJ2-2; d_call: NA; v_call: TRBV5-1; cdr3_nt: TGCGCCAGCAGCTTGGATTTTGAGGACCCCAGGGAGCTGTTTTTT; cdr3_aa: CASSLDFEDPRELFF
clone_size: NA; cdr3_length: 13; j_call: TRBJ2-5; d_call: NA; v_call: TRBV7-9; cdr3_nt: TGTGCCATCCAAGGACAGAACCAAGAGACCCAGTACTTC; cdr3_aa: CAIQGQNQETQYF
clone_size: NA; cdr3_length: 12; j_call: TRBJ2-7; d_call: NA; v_call: TRBV27; cdr3_nt: TGTGCCAGCAGTACACCCGAGGGGCGCAAGTACTTC; cdr3_aa: CASSTPEGRKYF
clone_size: few; cdr3_length: 15; j_call: TRBJ1-5; d_call: NA; v_call: TRBV19; cdr3_nt: TGTGCCAGTAGTATCATCCCAGCCTCTGCTGGGCCCCAGCATTTT; cdr3_aa: CASSIIPASAGPQHF
clone_size: few; cdr3_length: 15; j_call: TRBJ2-2; d_call: NA; v_call: TRBV11-3; cdr3_nt: TGTGCCAGCAGCCAGACCGGGACCAACACCGGGGAGCTGTTTTTT; cdr3_aa: CASSQTGTNTGELFF
clone_size: NA; cdr3_length: 16; j_call: TRBJ2-7; d_call: NA; v_call: TRBV18; cdr3_nt: TGTGCCAGCTATCACCAGGAGGGAAGTTTCTCCTACGAGCAGTACTTC; cdr3_aa: CASYHQEGSFSYEQYF
clone_size: NA; cdr3_length: 14; j_call: TRBJ1-6; d_call: NA; v_call: TRBV11-2; cdr3_nt: TGTGCCAGCAGTCCCTACAGGTCCGCCTCACCCCTCCACTTT; cdr3_aa: CASSPYRSASPLHF
clone_size: NA; cdr3_length: 15; j_call: TRBJ1-2; d_call: NA; v_call: TRBV28; cdr3_nt: TGTGCCAGCATAACCCTATTCGGTTACAACTATGGCTACACCTTC; cdr3_aa: CASITLFGYNYGYTF
clone_size: NA; cdr3_length: 13; j_call: TRBJ1-5; d_call: NA; v_call: TRBV30; cdr3_nt: TGTGCCTGGAGTCTAAATAGCAATCAGCCCCAGCATTTT; cdr3_aa: CAWSLNSNQPQHF
clone_size: NA; cdr3_length: 13; j_call: TRBJ2-1; d_call: NA; v_call: TRBV29-1; cdr3_nt: TGCAGCGTTGATGAACTTAACTACAATGAGCAGTTCTTC; cdr3_aa: CSVDELNYNEQFF
clone_size: once; cdr3_length: 16; j_call: TRBJ2-7; d_call: NA; v_call: TRBV9; cdr3_nt: TGTGCCAGCAGCGTAGGTTTGGGCCCCAGCTCCTACGAGCAGTACTTC; cdr3_aa: CASSVGLGPSSYEQYF
clone_size: NA; cdr3_length: 15; j_call: TRBJ1-4; d_call: NA; v_call: TRBV5-1; cdr3_nt: TGCGCCAGCAGCTTTGTAGGGACGGAAAATGAAAAACTGTTTTTT; cdr3_aa: CASSFVGTENEKLFF
clone_size: NA; cdr3_length: 13; j_call: TRBJ2-7; d_call: TRBD1; v_call: TRBV29-1; cdr3_nt: TGCAGCGTTGACGGGACAGGGCCCCACGAGCAGTACTTC; cdr3_aa: CSVDGTGPHEQYF
clone_size: NA; cdr3_length: 17; j_call: TRBJ2-7; d_call: TRBD2; v_call: TRBV18; cdr3_nt: TGTGCCAGCTCACCACCCGGACCGGGGGGGAACCTCTACGAGCAGTACTTC; cdr3_aa: CASSPPGPGGNLYEQYF
clone_size: NA; cdr3_length: 16; j_call: TRBJ2-1; d_call: NA; v_call: TRBV29-1; cdr3_nt: TGCAGCGTTGAGGGGGGTTGGGAAACGGGGTTCAATGAGCAGTTCTTC; cdr3_aa: CSVEGGWETGFNEQFF
clone_size: few; cdr3_length: 15; j_call: TRBJ1-1; d_call: NA; v_call: TRBV2; cdr3_nt: TGTGCCAGCAGTGGCCCTGTTCGGGGGATCACTGAAGCTTTCTTT; cdr3_aa: CASSGPVRGITEAFF
clone_size: NA; cdr3_length: 15; j_call: TRBJ2-7; d_call: NA; v_call: TRBV27; cdr3_nt: TGTGCCAGCAGTCTGGGGACGGCCAGCTCCTACGAGCAGTACTTC; cdr3_aa: CASSLGTASSYEQYF
clone_size: once; cdr3_length: 16; j_call: TRBJ2-3; d_call: NA; v_call: TRBV4-1; cdr3_nt: TGCGCCAGCAGCCGACGGGACCGGGACTTTGTCTATACGCAGTATTTT; cdr3_aa: CASSRRDRDFVYTQYF
clone_size: NA; cdr3_length: 15; j_call: TRBJ1-1; d_call: NA; v_call: TRBV4-1; cdr3_nt: TGCGCCAGCAGCCAAGTTAAGGGTGGTGGGACTGAAGCTTTCTTT; cdr3_aa: CASSQVKGGGTEAFF
clone_size: NA; cdr3_length: 16; j_call: TRBJ1-1; d_call: NA; v_call: TRBV4-1; cdr3_nt: TGCGCCAGCAGCCAAGTTGGGTTCAGGATGAACACTGAAGCTTTCTTT; cdr3_aa: CASSQVGFRMNTEAFF
clone_size: NA; cdr3_length: 14; j_call: TRBJ1-2; d_call: TRBD1; v_call: TRBV7-3; cdr3_nt: TGTGCCAGCAGCTTTGACAGGGCGAGCTATGGCTACACCTTC; cdr3_aa: CASSFDRASYGYTF
clone_size: NA; cdr3_length: 14; j_call: TRBJ2-1; d_call: NA; v_call: TRBV11-2; cdr3_nt: TGTGCCACAGAGCGCCGGGACACCTACAATGAGCAGTTCTTC; cdr3_aa: CATERRDTYNEQFF
clone_size: NA; cdr3_length: 16; j_call: TRBJ2-3; d_call: NA; v_call: TRBV6-6; cdr3_nt: TGTGCCAGCAGTTACTGGGGGGGCCAAAGCACAGATACGCAGTATTTT; cdr3_aa: CASSYWGGQSTDTQYF
clone_size: NA; cdr3_length: 15; j_call: TRBJ1-6; d_call: TRBD1; v_call: TRBV18; cdr3_nt: TGTGCCAGCTCACTAAGACAGGGAGATAATTCACCCCTCCACTTT; cdr3_aa: CASSLRQGDNSPLHF
clone_size: NA; cdr3_length: 15; j_call: TRBJ1-2; d_call: NA; v_call: TRBV18; cdr3_nt: TGTGCCAGCTCACCAATATTCCAGGCCCGATATGGCTACACCTTC; cdr3_aa: CASSPIFQARYGYTF
clone_size: NA; cdr3_length: 15; j_call: TRBJ1-5; d_call: NA; v_call: TRBV19; cdr3_nt: TGTGCCAGTAGTATGGGGACGACGGGCAATCAGCCCCAGCATTTT; cdr3_aa: CASSMGTTGNQPQHF
clone_size: few; cdr3_length: 14; j_call: TRBJ1-1; d_call: NA; v_call: TRBV27; cdr3_nt: TGTGCCAGCAAATACTACGACGGAAACACTGAAGCTTTCTTT; cdr3_aa: CASKYYDGNTEAFF
clone_size: NA; cdr3_length: 16; j_call: TRBJ2-7; d_call: NA; v_call: TRBV12-2; cdr3_nt: TGTGCAAGTCGCGTACTGATTAGCGGGGGACCCTACGAGCAGTACTTC; cdr3_aa: CASRVLISGGPYEQYF
clone_size: NA; cdr3_length: 13; j_call: TRBJ2-5; d_call: NA; v_call: TRBV19; cdr3_nt: TGTGCCAGTAGTATCCCAGGGAAGGAGACCCAGTACTTC; cdr3_aa: CASSIPGKETQYF
clone_size: NA; cdr3_length: 12; j_call: TRBJ2-1; d_call: NA; v_call: TRBV7-2; cdr3_nt: TGTGCCAGCAGCTTTTCCAGGAATGAGCAGTTCTTC; cdr3_aa: CASSFSRNEQFF
clone_size: NA; cdr3_length: 14; j_call: TRBJ2-1; d_call: NA; v_call: TRBV9; cdr3_nt: TGTGCCAGCAGCGTAGCAGGGAACTACAATGAGCAGTTCTTC; cdr3_aa: CASSVAGNYNEQFF
clone_size: NA; cdr3_length: 17; j_call: TRBJ1-1; d_call: NA; v_call: TRBV14; cdr3_nt: TGTGCCAGCAGCCAAGGCGCCCGGGGAGTAATCGGCACTGAAGCTTTCTTT; cdr3_aa: CASSQGARGVIGTEAFF
clone_size: once; cdr3_length: 14; j_call: TRBJ2-4; d_call: NA; v_call: TRBV11-2; cdr3_nt: TGTGCCAGCCAGGAGAGGATAGCCAAAAACATTCAGTACTTC; cdr3_aa: CASQERIAKNIQYF
clone_size: NA; cdr3_length: 15; j_call: TRBJ1-1; d_call: NA; v_call: TRBV28; cdr3_nt: TGTGCCAGCAGCAACTACCAGGAGAGAAACACTGAAGCTTTCTTT; cdr3_aa: CASSNYQERNTEAFF
clone_size: NA; cdr3_length: 16; j_call: TRBJ2-1; d_call: TRBD2; v_call: TRBV5-5; cdr3_nt: TGTGCCAGCAGCTTGGTGGTTGGCGGGGGGTACAATGAGCAGTTCTTC; cdr3_aa: CASSLVVGGGYNEQFF
clone_size: NA; cdr3_length: 14; j_call: TRBJ1-2; d_call: NA; v_call: TRBV29-1; cdr3_nt: TGCAGCGTTGATAACAGGCCTTCGGGGGTTGGCTACACCTTC; cdr3_aa: CSVDNRPSGVGYTF
clone_size: NA; cdr3_length: 14; j_call: TRBJ1-5; d_call: NA; v_call: TRBV10-2; cdr3_nt: TGCGCCAGCAGTGATAGGGGGGCCCGTCAGCCCCAGCATTTT; cdr3_aa: CASSDRGARQPQHF
clone_size: few; cdr3_length: 14; j_call: TRBJ1-5; d_call: NA; v_call: TRBV18; cdr3_nt: TGTGCCAGCTCACCGCCCGGACAAACCCAGCCCCAGCATTTT; cdr3_aa: CASSPPGQTQPQHF
clone_size: NA; cdr3_length: 15; j_call: TRBJ1-2; d_call: NA; v_call: TRBV5-1; cdr3_nt: TGCGCCAGCAGCTTGAGGGCCAGAACTAACTATGGCTACACCTTC; cdr3_aa: CASSLRARTNYGYTF
clone_size: NA; cdr3_length: 15; j_call: TRBJ2-1; d_call: NA; v_call: TRBV2; cdr3_nt: TGTGCCAGCAGTGACGGGGACACCGAGGGAAATGAGCAGTTCTTC; cdr3_aa: CASSDGDTEGNEQFF
clone_size: NA; cdr3_length: 13; j_call: TRBJ1-2; d_call: NA; v_call: TRBV28; cdr3_nt: TGTGCCAGCAGCCCCTCGCCAGACTATGGCTACACCTTC; cdr3_aa: CASSPSPDYGYTF
clone_size: NA; cdr3_length: 14; j_call: TRBJ1-3; d_call: NA; v_call: TRBV7-9; cdr3_nt: TGTGCCAGCAGCATAGGGGGATCTGGAAACACCATATATTTT; cdr3_aa: CASSIGGSGNTIYF
clone_size: NA; cdr3_length: 14; j_call: TRBJ1-2; d_call: NA; v_call: TRBV30; cdr3_nt: TGTGCCTGGAGTAACAAATCTGCAGGCTATGGCTACACCTTC; cdr3_aa: CAWSNKSAGYGYTF
clone_size: NA; cdr3_length: 15; j_call: TRBJ2-7; d_call: NA; v_call: TRBV18; cdr3_nt: TGTGCCAGCTCACCACCGAGTGGCAGATTCTACGAGCAGTACTTC; cdr3_aa: CASSPPSGRFYEQYF